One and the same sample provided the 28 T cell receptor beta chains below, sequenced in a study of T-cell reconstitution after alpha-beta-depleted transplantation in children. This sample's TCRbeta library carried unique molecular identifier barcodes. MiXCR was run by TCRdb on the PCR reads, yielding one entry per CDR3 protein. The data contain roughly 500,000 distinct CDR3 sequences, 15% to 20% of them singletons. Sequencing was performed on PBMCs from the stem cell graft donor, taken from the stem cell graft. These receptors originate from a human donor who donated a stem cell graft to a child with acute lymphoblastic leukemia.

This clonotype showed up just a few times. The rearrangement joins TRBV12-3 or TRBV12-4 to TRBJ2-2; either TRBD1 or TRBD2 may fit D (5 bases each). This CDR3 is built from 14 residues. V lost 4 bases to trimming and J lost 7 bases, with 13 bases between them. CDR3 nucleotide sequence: TGTGCCAGCAGTTCCTCCGGGACCTTCGGGGAGCTGTTTTTT. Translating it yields CASSSSGTFGELFF.

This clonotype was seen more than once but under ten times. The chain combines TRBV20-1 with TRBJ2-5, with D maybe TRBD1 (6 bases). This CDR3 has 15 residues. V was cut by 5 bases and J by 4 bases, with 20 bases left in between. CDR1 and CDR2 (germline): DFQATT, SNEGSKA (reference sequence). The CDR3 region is CSAGLIRGRRETQYF. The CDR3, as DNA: TGCAGTGCTGGCCTGATCAGGGGTCGCAGAGAGACCCAGTACTTC.

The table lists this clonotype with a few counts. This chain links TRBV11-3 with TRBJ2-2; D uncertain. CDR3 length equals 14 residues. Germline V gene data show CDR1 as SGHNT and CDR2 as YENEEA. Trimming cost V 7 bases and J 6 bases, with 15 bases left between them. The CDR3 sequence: CASTDPAVPGELFF. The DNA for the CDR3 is TGTGCCAGCACCGACCCGGCGGTTCCCGGGGAGCTGTTTTTT.

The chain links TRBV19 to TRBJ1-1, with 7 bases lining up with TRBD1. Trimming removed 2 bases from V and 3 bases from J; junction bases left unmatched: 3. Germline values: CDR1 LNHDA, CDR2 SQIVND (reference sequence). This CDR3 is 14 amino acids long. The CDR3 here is CASSIKGAYTEAFF. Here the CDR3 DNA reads TGTGCCAGTAGTATAAAGGGGGCCTACACTGAAGCTTTCTTT.

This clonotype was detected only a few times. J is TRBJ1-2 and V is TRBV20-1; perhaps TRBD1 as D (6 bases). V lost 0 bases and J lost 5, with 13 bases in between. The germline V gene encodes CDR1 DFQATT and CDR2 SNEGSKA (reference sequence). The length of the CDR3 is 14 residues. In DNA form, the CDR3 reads TGCAGTGCTAGAGATCGCGACAGGTCGTATGGCTACACCTTC. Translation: CSARDRDRSYGYTF.

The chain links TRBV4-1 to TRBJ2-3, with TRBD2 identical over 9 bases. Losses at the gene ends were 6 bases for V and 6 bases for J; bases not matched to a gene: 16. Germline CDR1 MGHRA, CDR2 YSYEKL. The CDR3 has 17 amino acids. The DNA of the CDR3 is TGCGCCAGCAGTGGGGGGAGCGGGAGGTCCCTCGTGGATACGCAGTATTTT. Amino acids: CASSGGSGRSLVDTQYF.

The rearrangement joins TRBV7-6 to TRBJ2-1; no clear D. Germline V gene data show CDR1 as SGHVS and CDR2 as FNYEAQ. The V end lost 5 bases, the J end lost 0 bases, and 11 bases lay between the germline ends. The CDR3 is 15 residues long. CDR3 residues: CASSIGPSSYNEQFF. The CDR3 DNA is TGTGCCAGCAGCATAGGACCGAGCTCCTACAATGAGCAGTTCTTC. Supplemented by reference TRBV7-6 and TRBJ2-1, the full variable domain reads GAGVSQSPRYKVTKRGQDVALRCDPISGHVSLYWYRQALGQGPEFLTYFNYEAQQDKSGLPNDRFSAERPEGSISTLTIQRTEQRDSAMYRCASSIGPSSYNEQFFGPGTRLTVL.

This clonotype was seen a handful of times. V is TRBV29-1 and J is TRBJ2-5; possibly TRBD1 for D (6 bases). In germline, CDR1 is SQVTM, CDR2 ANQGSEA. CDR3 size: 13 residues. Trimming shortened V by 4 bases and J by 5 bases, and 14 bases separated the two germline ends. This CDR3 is CSVVAGERETQYF. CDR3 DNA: TGCAGCGTTGTCGCAGGGGAGCGGGAGACCCAGTACTTC.

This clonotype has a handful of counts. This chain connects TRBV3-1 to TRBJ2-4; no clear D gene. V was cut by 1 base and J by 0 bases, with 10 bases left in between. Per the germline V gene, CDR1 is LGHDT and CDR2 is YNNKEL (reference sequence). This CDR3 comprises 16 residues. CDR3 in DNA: TGTGCCAGCAGCCAAGGGAACGAGCTAGCCAAAAACATTCAGTACTTC. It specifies CASSQGNELAKNIQYF.

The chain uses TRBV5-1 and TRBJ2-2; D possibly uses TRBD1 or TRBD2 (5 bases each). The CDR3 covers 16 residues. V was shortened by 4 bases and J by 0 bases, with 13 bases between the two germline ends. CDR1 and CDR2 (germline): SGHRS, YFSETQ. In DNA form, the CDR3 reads TGCGCCAGCAGCCAAAGGGACCTTTCGAACACCGGGGAGCTGTTTTTT. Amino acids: CASSQRDLSNTGELFF.

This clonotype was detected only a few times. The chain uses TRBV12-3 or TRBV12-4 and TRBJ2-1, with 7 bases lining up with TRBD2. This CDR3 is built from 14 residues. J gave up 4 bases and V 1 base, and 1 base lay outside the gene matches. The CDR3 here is CASSLGDYYNEQFF. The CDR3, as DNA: TGTGCCAGCAGTTTAGGGGACTATTACAATGAGCAGTTCTTC.

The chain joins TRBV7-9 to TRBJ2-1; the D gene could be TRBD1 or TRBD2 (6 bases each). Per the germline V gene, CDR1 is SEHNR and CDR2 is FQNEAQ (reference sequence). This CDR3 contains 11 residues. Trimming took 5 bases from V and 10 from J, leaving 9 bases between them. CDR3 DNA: TGTGCCAGCAGCGGGGGGCCCGAGCAGTTCTTC. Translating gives CASSGGPEQFF.

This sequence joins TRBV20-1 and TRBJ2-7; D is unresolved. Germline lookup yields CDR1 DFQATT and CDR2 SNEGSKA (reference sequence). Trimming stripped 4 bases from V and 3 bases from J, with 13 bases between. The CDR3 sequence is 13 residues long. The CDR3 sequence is CSAIGQANYEQYF. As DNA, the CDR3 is TGCAGTGCTATCGGCCAGGCGAACTACGAGCAGTACTTC.

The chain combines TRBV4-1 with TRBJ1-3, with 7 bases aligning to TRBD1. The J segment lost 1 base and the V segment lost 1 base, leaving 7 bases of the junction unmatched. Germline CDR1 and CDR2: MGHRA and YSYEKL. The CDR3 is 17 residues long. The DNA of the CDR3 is TGCGCCAGCAGCCAAGCTCAGGGGGGCGGTTCTGGAAACACCATATATTTT. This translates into CASSQAQGGGSGNTIYF.

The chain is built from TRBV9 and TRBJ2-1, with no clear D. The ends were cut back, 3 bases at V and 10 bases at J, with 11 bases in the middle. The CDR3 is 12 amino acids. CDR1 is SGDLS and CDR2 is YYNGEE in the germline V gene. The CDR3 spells CASSASSDEQFF. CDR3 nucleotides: TGTGCCAGCAGCGCCTCTAGTGACGAGCAGTTCTTC. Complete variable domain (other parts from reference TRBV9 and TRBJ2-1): DSGVTQTPKHLITATGQRVTLRCSPRSGDLSVYWYQQSLDQGLQFLIQYYNGEERAKGNILERFSAQQFPDLHSELNLSSLELGDSALYFCASSASSDEQFFGPGTRLTVL.

CDR3 DNA sequence: TGTGCCTGGGACCCTATGGGCTATGGCTACACCTTC. Translating it yields CAWDPMGYGYTF. V and J are TRBV30 and TRBJ1-2, with no clear D. The V gene lost 5 bases and the J gene lost 4 bases, with 11 bases spanning the gap. This CDR3 spans 12 amino acids. Germline V gene data show CDR1 as GTSNPN and CDR2 as SVGIG (reference sequence).

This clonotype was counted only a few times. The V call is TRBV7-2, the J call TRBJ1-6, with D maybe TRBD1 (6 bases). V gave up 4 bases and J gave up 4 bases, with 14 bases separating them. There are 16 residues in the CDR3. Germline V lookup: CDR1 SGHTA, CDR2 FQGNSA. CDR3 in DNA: TGTGCCAGCAGCTCCCAGCGACAGGCTTATAATTCACCCCTCCACTTT. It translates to CASSSQRQAYNSPLHF. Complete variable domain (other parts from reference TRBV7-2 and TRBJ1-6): GAGVSQSPSNKVTEKGKDVELRCDPISGHTALYWYRQSLGQGLEFLIYFQGNSAPDKSGLPSDRFSAERTGGSVSTLTIQRTQQEDSAVYLCASSSQRQAYNSPLHFGNGTRLTVT.

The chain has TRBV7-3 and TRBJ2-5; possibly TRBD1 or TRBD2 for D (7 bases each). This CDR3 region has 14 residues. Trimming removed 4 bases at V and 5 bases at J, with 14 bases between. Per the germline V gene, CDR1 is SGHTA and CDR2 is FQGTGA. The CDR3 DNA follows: TGTGCCAGCAGCTCGCGGGAGACAGGGGAGACCCAGTACTTC. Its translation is CASSSRETGETQYF. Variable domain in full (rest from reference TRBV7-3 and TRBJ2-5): GAGVSQTPSNKVTEKGKYVELRCDPISGHTALYWYRQSLGQGPEFLIYFQGTGAADDSGLPNDRFFAVRPEGSVSTLKIQRTERGDSAVYLCASSSRETGETQYFGPGTRLLVL.

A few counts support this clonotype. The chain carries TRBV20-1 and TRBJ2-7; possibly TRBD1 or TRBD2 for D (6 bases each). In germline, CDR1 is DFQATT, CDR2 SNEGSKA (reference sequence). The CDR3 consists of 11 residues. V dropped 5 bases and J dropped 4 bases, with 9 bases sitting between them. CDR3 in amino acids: CSAEGGYEQYF. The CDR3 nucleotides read TGCAGTGCTGAGGGGGGATACGAGCAGTACTTC.

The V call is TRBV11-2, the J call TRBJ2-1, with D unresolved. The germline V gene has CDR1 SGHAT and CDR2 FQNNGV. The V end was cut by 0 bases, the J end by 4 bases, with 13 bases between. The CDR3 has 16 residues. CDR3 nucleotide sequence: TGTGCCAGCAGCTTAGATGAGGCCTTCGGGTACAATGAGCAGTTCTTC. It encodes CASSLDEAFGYNEQFF.

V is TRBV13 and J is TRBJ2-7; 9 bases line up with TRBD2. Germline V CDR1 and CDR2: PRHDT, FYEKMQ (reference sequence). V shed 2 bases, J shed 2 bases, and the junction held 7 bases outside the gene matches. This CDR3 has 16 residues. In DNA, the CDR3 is TGTGCCAGCAGCTTAAGGGGCCTAGCGGGGACCTACGAGCAGTACTTC. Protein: CASSLRGLAGTYEQYF.

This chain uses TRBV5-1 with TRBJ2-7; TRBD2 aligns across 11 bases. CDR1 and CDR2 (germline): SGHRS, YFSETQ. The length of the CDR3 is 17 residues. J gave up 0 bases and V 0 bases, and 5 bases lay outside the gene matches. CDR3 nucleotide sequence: TGCGCCAGCAGCTTGGCTAGCGGGGGGTTCAGCTCCTACGAGCAGTACTTC. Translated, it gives CASSLASGGFSSYEQYF.

The CDR3 nucleotides read TGTGCCAGCACCCACACGTGGGGGAGTGAAGCTTTCTTT. It is translated as CASTHTWGSEAFF. This chain joins TRBV27 and TRBJ1-1; possibly TRBD1 for D (5 bases). V gave up 7 bases and J gave up 7 bases, with 16 bases separating them. Germline V gene sequence: CDR1 MNHEY, CDR2 SMNVEV (reference sequence). The CDR3 consists of 13 residues.

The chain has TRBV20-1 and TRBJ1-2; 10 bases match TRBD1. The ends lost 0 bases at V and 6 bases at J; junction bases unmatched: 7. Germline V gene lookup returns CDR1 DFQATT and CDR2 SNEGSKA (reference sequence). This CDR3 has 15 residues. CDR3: CSARDSRTGGNGYTF. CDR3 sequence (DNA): TGCAGTGCTAGAGATAGTCGGACAGGGGGGAATGGCTACACCTTC.

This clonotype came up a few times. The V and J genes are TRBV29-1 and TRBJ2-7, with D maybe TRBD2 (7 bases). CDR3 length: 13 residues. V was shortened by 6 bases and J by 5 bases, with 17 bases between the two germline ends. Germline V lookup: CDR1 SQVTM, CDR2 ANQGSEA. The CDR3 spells CSVPSGTLDEQYF. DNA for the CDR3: TGCAGCGTGCCCAGCGGGACACTCGACGAGCAGTACTTC.

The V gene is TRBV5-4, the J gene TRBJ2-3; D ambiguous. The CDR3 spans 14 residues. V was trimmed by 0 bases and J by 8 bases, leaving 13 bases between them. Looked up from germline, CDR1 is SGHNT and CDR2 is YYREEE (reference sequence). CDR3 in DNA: TGTGCCAGCAGCTTGGTTGGCAGTACGGGTACGCAGTATTTT. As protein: CASSLVGSTGTQYF.

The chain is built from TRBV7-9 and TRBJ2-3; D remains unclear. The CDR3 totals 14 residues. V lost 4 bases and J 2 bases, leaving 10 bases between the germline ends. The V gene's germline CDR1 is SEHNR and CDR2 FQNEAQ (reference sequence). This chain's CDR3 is CASSSWLATDTQYF. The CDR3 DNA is TGTGCCAGCAGCTCCTGGTTAGCCACAGATACGCAGTATTTT.

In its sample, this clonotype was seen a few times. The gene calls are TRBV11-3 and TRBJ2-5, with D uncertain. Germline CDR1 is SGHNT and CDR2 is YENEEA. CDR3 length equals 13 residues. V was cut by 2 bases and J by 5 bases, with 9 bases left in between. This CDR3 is CASSLSLRETQYF. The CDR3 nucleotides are TGTGCCAGCAGCTTATCTCTGCGGGAGACCCAGTACTTC.